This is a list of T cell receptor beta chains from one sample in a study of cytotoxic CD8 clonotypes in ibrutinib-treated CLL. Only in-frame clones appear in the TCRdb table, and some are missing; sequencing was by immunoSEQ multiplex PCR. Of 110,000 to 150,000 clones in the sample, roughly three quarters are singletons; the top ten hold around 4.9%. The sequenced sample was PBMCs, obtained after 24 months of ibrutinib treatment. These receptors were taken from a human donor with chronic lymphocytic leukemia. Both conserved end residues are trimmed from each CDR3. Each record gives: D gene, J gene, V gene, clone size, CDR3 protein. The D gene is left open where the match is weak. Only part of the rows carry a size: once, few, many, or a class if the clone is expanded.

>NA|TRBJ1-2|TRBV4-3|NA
ASSQFGAGRNYGYT
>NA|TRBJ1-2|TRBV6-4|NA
AKTPTADYGYT
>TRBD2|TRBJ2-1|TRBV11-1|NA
ASSLARGLAGGPGEQF
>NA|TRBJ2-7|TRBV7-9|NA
ASSSLAPGGEQY
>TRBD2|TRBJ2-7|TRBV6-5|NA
ASRTGGPFYEQY
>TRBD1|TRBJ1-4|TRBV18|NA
ASSRQRQGNNEKLF
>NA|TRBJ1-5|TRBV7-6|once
ASSQTGSFQPQH
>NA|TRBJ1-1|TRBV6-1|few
ASSEAGGTEAF
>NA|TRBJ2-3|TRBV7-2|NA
ASSLARFKDTQY
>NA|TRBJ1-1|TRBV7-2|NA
ASSLHLGDTEAF
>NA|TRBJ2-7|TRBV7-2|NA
ASSPRTPSSYEQY
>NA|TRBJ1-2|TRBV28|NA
ATRKAINYGYT
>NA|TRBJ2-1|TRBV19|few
ASMPSTNRNEQF
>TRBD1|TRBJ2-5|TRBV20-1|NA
SRTGRETQY
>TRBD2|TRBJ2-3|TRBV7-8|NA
ASSPVAAGGAQY
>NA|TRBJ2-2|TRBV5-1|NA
ASSLFGGGGELF
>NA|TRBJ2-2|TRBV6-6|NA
ASGRGRNTGELF
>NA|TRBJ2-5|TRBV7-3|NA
ASSLNGETQY
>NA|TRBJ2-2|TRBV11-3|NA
ASSLGGPSLSYTGELF
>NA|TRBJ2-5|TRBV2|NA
ASGSPLQETQY
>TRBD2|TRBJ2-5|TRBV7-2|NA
ATRLAGVETQY
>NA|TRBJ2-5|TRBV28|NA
ASSPLGGLQETQY
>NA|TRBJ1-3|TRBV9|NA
ASSVDGGNTIY
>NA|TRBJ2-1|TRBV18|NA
ASSGGNEQF
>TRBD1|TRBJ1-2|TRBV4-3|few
ASSQEQGLGGYT
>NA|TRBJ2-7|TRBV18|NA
ASSPGRGGEQY
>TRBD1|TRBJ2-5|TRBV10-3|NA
AISEYAGTGGPQETQY
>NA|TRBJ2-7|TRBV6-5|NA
ASSYGQGSPYEQY
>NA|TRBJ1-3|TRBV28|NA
AVRVGGSDSGNTIY
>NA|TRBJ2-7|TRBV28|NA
ASSIWGSPSYEQY
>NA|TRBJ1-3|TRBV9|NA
ASSVARGGNTIY
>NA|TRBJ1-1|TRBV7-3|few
ASSLSANTEAF
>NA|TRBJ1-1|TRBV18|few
ASSRGENTEAF
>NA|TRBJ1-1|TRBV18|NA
ASSPATGKTEAF
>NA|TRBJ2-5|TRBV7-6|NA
ASSLAGPPTVETQY
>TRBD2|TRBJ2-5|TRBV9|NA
ASSVFSGGETQY
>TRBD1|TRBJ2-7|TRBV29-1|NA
SVGGQGDSYEQY
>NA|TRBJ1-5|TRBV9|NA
ASSVGGGNQPQH
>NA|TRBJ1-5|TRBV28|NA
ASSLESSNQPQH
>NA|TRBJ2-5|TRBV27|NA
ASSLWDRRETQY
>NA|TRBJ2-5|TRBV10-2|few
ASTRGQGTQY
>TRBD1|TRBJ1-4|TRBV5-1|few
ASSPGQTATNEKLF
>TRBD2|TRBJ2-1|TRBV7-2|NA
ASTSGLAGDEQF
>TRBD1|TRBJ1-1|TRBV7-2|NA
ASSTQGAGNTEAF
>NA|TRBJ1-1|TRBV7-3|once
ASSLRGRETEAF
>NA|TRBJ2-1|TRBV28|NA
AIGIRNYNEQF
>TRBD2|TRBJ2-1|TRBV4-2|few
ASSPKRGGGDEQF
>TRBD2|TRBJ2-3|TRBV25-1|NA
ASSVAGQPSRDTQY
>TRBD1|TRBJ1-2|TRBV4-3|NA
ASSQDLSRDRGYGYT
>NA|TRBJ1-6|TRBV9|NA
ASSVAGEESPLH
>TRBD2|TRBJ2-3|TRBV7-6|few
ASSPGRAGGRYTQY